Listed below are T cell receptor beta chains from one sample, sequenced in a study of Graves' ophthalmopathy and Graves' hyperthyroidism. TCRdb re-called the multiplex PCR reads with MiXCR, one entry per CDR3 protein. Of some 410,000 distinct CDR3 sequences in the sample, more than 20% are singletons; the top ten hold around 3.1%. The sequenced material came from peripheral blood. The receptors shown here come from a woman aged 18-35 years with stable Graves' hyperthyroidism. The CDR3 runs from the conserved cysteine through the conserved F or W. The D gene is left open where the match is weak. Some rows have no size entry. The others give once, few or many, or a class for an expanded clone.

.	.	13	TRBV12-3/TRBV12-4	TRBJ1-2	TGTGCCAGCAGTCCGACCTCTCCTTATGGCTACACCTTC	CASSPTSPYGYTF
many	TRBD1	12	TRBV6-1	TRBJ1-2	TGTGCCAGCAGACAAACAGGGGAAGGCTACACCTTC	CASRQTGEGYTF
many	TRBD2	17	TRBV13	TRBJ2-7	TGTGCCAGCAGCTTAACCGAGACTAGCGGGAGTGCCTACGAGCAGTACTTC	CASSLTETSGSAYEQYF
many	.	13	TRBV6-1	TRBJ2-7	TGTGCCAGCAGTGGGAGGAACCAGCACGAGCAGTACTTC	CASSGRNQHEQYF
many	.	14	TRBV15	TRBJ1-2	TGTGCCACCAGTGGGGGTCGGACGTTCTATGGCTACACCTTC	CATSGGRTFYGYTF
.	TRBD2	13	TRBV20-1	TRBJ2-4	TGCAGTGCTAGCGAAACTAGCGTGGGAGCTCAGTACTTC	CSASETSVGAQYF
many	.	16	TRBV28	TRBJ2-5	TGTGCCAGCAGCCTTCCCCCCGACGGAGACCAAGAGACCCAGTACTTC	CASSLPPDGDQETQYF
many	TRBD1	13	TRBV5-1	TRBJ2-7	TGCGCCAGCCACCGGGACAGGGGTTACGAGCAGTACTTC	CASHRDRGYEQYF
.	.	15	TRBV12-3/TRBV12-4	TRBJ2-7	TGTGCCAGCAGTTTGAAGGGGCAGGGAGCGAAAGAGCAGTACTTC	CASSLKGQGAKEQYF
many	.	12	TRBV20-1	TRBJ2-7	TGCAGTGTACCGGGTCGTAGGGAGGTGCAGTACTTC	CSVPGRREVQYF
.	TRBD2	13	TRBV20-1	TRBJ2-5	TGCAGTGCTAGGGCGCGGGGGAAAGAGACCCAGTACTTC	CSARARGKETQYF
many	TRBD2	14	TRBV10-3	TRBJ2-7	TGTGCCATCAGTGAGAGCGGGAGCTCCTACGAGCAGTACTTC	CAISESGSSYEQYF
many	.	20	TRBV27	TRBJ2-7	TGTGCCAGCAGTTTATCCCATACCCCCGGGGCTCCTTCAATGACCTACGAGCAGTACTTC	CASSLSHTPGAPSMTYEQYF
many	TRBD2	13	TRBV2	TRBJ2-1	TGTGCCAGCAGCCAGCGGGAGGGCCGTGAGCAGTTCTTC	CASSQREGREQFF
few	.	11	TRBV19	TRBJ1-1	TGTGCCAGTAGTGCCCACACTGAAGCTTTCTTT	CASSAHTEAFF
many	TRBD1	16	TRBV20-1	TRBJ2-2	TGCAGTGCTAGAGACTCCGGGACAGAGAACACCGGGGAGCTGTTTTTT	CSARDSGTENTGELFF
many	.	12	TRBV27	TRBJ2-2	TGTGCCAGCAGCTCTGGGACCGGGGAGCTGTTTTTT	CASSSGTGELFF
many	TRBD2	15	TRBV6-2/TRBV6-3	TRBJ2-3	TGTGCCAGCAGCCCGACTAGCGGGACTTTTGATACGCAGTATTTT	CASSPTSGTFDTQYF
.	.	13	TRBV6-5	TRBJ2-7	TGTGCCAGCAGTTACGTTGGTAGAGACGAGCAGTACTTC	CASSYVGRDEQYF
many	.	12	TRBV12-3/TRBV12-4	TRBJ1-2	TGTGCCAGCAGTTTTTCGGCGGGTGGCTACACCTTC	CASSFSAGGYTF
many	TRBD1	16	TRBV19	TRBJ2-5	TGTGCCAGTAGTATAGATTCCAGGGGGTTCGGTGAGACCCAGTACTTC	CASSIDSRGFGETQYF
many	.	14	TRBV6-1	TRBJ1-3	TGTGCCAGCAGGCGAGAGAGCTCTGGAAACACCATATATTTT	CASRRESSGNTIYF
few	.	12	TRBV29-1	TRBJ1-1	TGCAGCGCCCTTGGGCAGAACACTGAAGCTTTCTTT	CSALGQNTEAFF
many	TRBD1	13	TRBV6-5	TRBJ2-5	TGTGCCAGCAGCTTCAACAGGGGAGAGACCCAGTACTTC	CASSFNRGETQYF
many	TRBD2	15	TRBV20-1	TRBJ2-7	TGCAGTGCTAGAGATACGCGGGAGGCCGCAGGCGAGCAGTACTTC	CSARDTREAAGEQYF
many	.	13	TRBV19	TRBJ1-5	TGTGCCAGTAGTAGTTTCGGAGTCCAGCCCCAGCATTTT	CASSSFGVQPQHF
many	TRBD2	15	TRBV20-1	TRBJ2-7	TGCAGTGCTAGCCCCCCTAGCGGGAGGGCCCGCGAGCAGTACTTC	CSASPPSGRAREQYF
many	TRBD1	13	TRBV12-3/TRBV12-4	TRBJ2-4	TGTGCCAGCAGTTTACAGGGGGACGGCATTAAGTACTTC	CASSLQGDGIKYF
many	.	13	TRBV20-1	TRBJ2-7	TGCAGTGTTCCCGACAGATTAACCTACGAGCAGTACTTC	CSVPDRLTYEQYF
many	.	11	TRBV7-9	TRBJ1-1	TGTGCCAGCAGCTTACCGGGTGAAGCTTTCTTT	CASSLPGEAFF
.	.	12	TRBV12-3/TRBV12-4	TRBJ1-1	TGTGCCAGCATGGGGGAGGGGCGTAGAGCTTTCTTT	CASMGEGRRAFF
many	TRBD1	15	TRBV5-6	TRBJ1-1	TGTGCCAGCAGCAGGTCGGACAGGGATATCGCTGAAGCTTTCTTT	CASSRSDRDIAEAFF
.	.	15	TRBV6-1	TRBJ2-7	TGTGCCAGCAGTGACCCTAGCGCGCCAACCTACGATCAGTACTTC	CASSDPSAPTYDQYF
.	.	15	TRBV7-2	TRBJ1-1	TGTGCCAGCAGTCACCCCGGGGGGGCAGGGAGATTAGCTTTCTTT	CASSHPGGAGRLAFF
many	.	12	TRBV5-4	TRBJ2-5	TGTGCCAGCAGCTTGCCACAAGAGACCCAGTACTTC	CASSLPQETQYF
many	TRBD1	14	TRBV19	TRBJ2-5	TGTGCCAGTAGTACACAGGGGCGGACAGAGACCCAGTACTTC	CASSTQGRTETQYF
many	.	15	TRBV4-2	TRBJ1-2	TGTGCCAGCAGCCAAGAGGTACTAGCGGGAGGGTCGTACACCTTC	CASSQEVLAGGSYTF
once	.	11	TRBV6-1	TRBJ2-2	TGTGCCACCTCGAACACCGGGGAGCTGTTTTTT	CATSNTGELFF
many	.	17	TRBV12-5	TRBJ2-5	TGTGCTAGTGGTTTGGTAAAATCGAGTCGCATCCAAGAGACCCAGTACTTC	CASGLVKSSRIQETQYF
.	TRBD1	16	TRBV28	TRBJ1-5	TGTGCCAGCAGTCCCCGGGGACAGGGTAGCAATCAGCCCCAGCATTTT	CASSPRGQGSNQPQHF
many	TRBD2	15	TRBV7-7	TRBJ2-2	TGTGCTAGCAGCTTAGGGACTAGCGCGGAAGGGGAGCTGTTTTTT	CASSLGTSAEGELFF
many	.	14	TRBV20-1	TRBJ2-2	TGCAGTGCTATCCGGGGAGGGAACACCGGGGAGCTGTTTTTT	CSAIRGGNTGELFF
many	TRBD1	14	TRBV20-1	TRBJ1-1	TGCAGTGCAAAGCCGGGACAGTTGAACACTGAAGCTTTCTTT	CSAKPGQLNTEAFF
many	.	13	TRBV3-1	TRBJ2-7	TGTGCCAGCAGCCAAGATCGCGAGAGAAGGCAGTACTTC	CASSQDRERRQYF
.	TRBD1	13	TRBV12-3/TRBV12-4	TRBJ1-1	TGTGCCGGCAGCCCGGGGACAGCAGATGAAGCTTTCTTT	CAGSPGTADEAFF